This entry lists 26 T cell receptor beta chains sequenced from one sample in a study of OX40 agonist ivuxolimab in advanced cancers. Sequencing used immunoSEQ multiplex PCR; TCRdb keeps in-frame clones, though not all of them. The sample contains about 93,000 clones, 90% to 95% of which appear only once. The input for sequencing was CD4+ or CD8+ T cells sorted from blood, taken in a trial of the OX40 agonist ivuxolimab. These receptors came from an adult with an advanced solid tumor such as melanoma, head and neck, liver or kidney cancer.

The rearrangement uses TRBV5-6 and TRBJ2-5; D remains ambiguous. Per the germline V gene, CDR1 is SGHDT and CDR2 is YYEEEE. V lost 3 bases to trimming and J lost 0 bases, with 0 bases between them. This CDR3 is built from 11 residues. In DNA, the CDR3 is TGTGCCAGCAGCTACCAAGAGACCCAGTACTTC. This encodes CASSYQETQYF.

The J gene is TRBJ1-1, the V gene TRBV27; 7 bases agree with TRBD1. Germline lookup yields CDR1 MNHEY and CDR2 SMNVEV (reference sequence). V was pared by 5 bases and J by 2 bases, with 5 bases of the junction left unmatched. CDR3 length: 14 residues. The CDR3 DNA reads TGTGCCAGCAGTCACCGGGACAGCAACACTGAAGCTTTCTTT. Its protein is CASSHRDSNTEAFF.

The J gene is TRBJ2-3, the V gene TRBV9, with D possibly being TRBD1 or TRBD2 (5 bases each). Germline CDR1 reads SGDLS; CDR2 reads YYNGEE. This CDR3 is built from 16 residues. V was clipped by 3 bases and J by 4 bases, with 18 bases between them. CDR3 DNA: TGTGCCAGCAGCGGGACCCTCGGGGCCCCCCCAGATACGCAGTATTTT. This sequence encodes CASSGTLGAPPDTQYF.

The rearrangement joins TRBV6-6 to TRBJ1-1; no firm D call. The CDR3 spans 13 residues. Trimming took 6 bases from V and 5 from J, leaving 13 bases between them. CDR1 is MNHNY and CDR2 is SVGAGI in the germline V gene (reference sequence). CDR3 coding DNA: TGTGCCAGCAGCGGGAAAAGAAATACTGAAGCTTTCTTT. This codes for CASSGKRNTEAFF.

V is TRBV2 and J is TRBJ2-1, with D unresolved. CDR3 length: 11 amino acids. With 5 bases removed from V and 5 bases from J, the gap between germline ends came to 4 bases. The germline gives CDR1 SNHLY, CDR2 FYNNEI. The CDR3 loop is CASSHNNEQFF. The CDR3 DNA is TGTGCCAGCAGTCACAACAATGAGCAGTTCTTC.

The J gene is TRBJ2-1, the V gene TRBV27, with TRBD2 matching 7 bases. Germline lookup yields CDR1 MNHEY and CDR2 SMNVEV (reference sequence). With 7 bases clipped from V and 4 bases from J, the junction kept 7 bases outside the gene matches. This CDR3 is 14 amino acids long. CDR3 DNA: TGTGCCAGCAAGAGGTCTAGCGGTTACAATGAGCAGTTCTTC. It codes for CASKRSSGYNEQFF.

The chain has TRBV2 and TRBJ2-5; D uncertain. V lost 6 bases and J 2 bases, leaving 10 bases between the germline ends. Germline V gene lookup returns CDR1 SNHLY and CDR2 FYNNEI. This CDR3 has 13 amino acids. In nucleotides, the CDR3 is TGTGCCAGCAGCCCCGGCACACAAGAGACCCAGTACTTC. This codes for CASSPGTQETQYF.

The gene calls are TRBV7-2 and TRBJ2-3, with TRBD2 matching over 11 bases. The CDR3 has 15 residues. J gave up 4 bases and V 6 bases, and 6 bases lay outside the gene matches. Per germline, CDR1 SGHTA and CDR2 FQGNSA. CDR3 region: CASSIAGGRSDTQYF. CDR3 nucleotides: TGTGCCAGCAGTATAGCGGGGGGGCGATCAGATACGCAGTATTTT.

V usage is TRBV11-3 and J usage is TRBJ2-1; D perhaps matches TRBD1 (5 bases). V lost 4 bases and J 4 bases, leaving 8 bases between the germline ends. Germline V lookup: CDR1 SGHNT, CDR2 YENEEA. The CDR3 spans 13 residues. DNA of the CDR3: TGTGCCAGCAGCTCTGGGGCTTACAATGAGCAGTTCTTC. It translates to CASSSGAYNEQFF.

This chain connects TRBV28 to TRBJ2-3, with D hard to call. Between the trimmed V and J ends, which lost 2 bases and 4 bases, there was a span of 4 bases. The length of the CDR3 is 12 residues. In germline, CDR1 is MDHEN, CDR2 SYDVKM. CDR3 bases: TGTGCCAGCAGTTTAGACGCAGATACGCAGTATTTT. This encodes CASSLDADTQYF.

The genes are TRBV5-1 and TRBJ2-2, with D maybe TRBD2 (6 bases). CDR3 length: 13 residues. The V gene's germline CDR1 is SGHRS and CDR2 YFSETQ. Trimming cost V 3 bases and J 3 bases, with 6 bases left between them. In DNA form, the CDR3 reads TGCGCCAGCAGCTGGGGGGACACCGGGGAGCTGTTTTTT. Translated: CASSWGDTGELFF.

This sequence joins TRBV30 and TRBJ2-3, with D possibly matching TRBD2 (6 bases). V was shortened by 2 bases and J by 3 bases, with 9 bases between the two germline ends. Looked up from germline, CDR1 is GTSNPN and CDR2 is SVGIG (reference sequence). This CDR3 region has 13 residues. CDR3 loop: CAWSRAGTDTQYF. As DNA, the CDR3 is TGTGCCTGGAGTCGCGCGGGGACAGATACGCAGTATTTT.

The rearrangement links TRBV29-1 to TRBJ2-3, with 7 positions matching TRBD2. The CDR3 is 18 amino acids. V dropped 6 bases and J dropped 4; count of bases not matched to a gene: 22. Germline V gives CDR1 SQVTM, CDR2 ANQGSEA. For the CDR3, the DNA is TGCAGCGTGGACCCAGTGCCCGGTCTTGGGAGGGCCGCAGATACGCAGTATTTT. It translates to CSVDPVPGLGRAADTQYF.

The chain links TRBV7-3 to TRBJ2-1; 7 bases line up with TRBD2. This CDR3 comprises 17 residues. V gave up 2 bases and J gave up 7 bases; unmatched junction bases: 14. Germline V gene sequence: CDR1 SGHTA, CDR2 FQGTGA. The CDR3 DNA is TGTGCCAGCAGCTTATACGGGGCTGTGGGACTAAAGAATGAGCAGTTCTTC. It is translated as CASSLYGAVGLKNEQFF.

The chain uses TRBV5-1 and TRBJ1-5; a possible D gene is TRBD1 (5 bases). V lost 0 bases and J 0 bases, leaving 7 bases between the germline ends. The CDR3 runs 15 residues. Germline values: CDR1 SGHRS, CDR2 YFSETQ. The CDR3 sequence: CASSLEGDSNQPQHF. The CDR3 nucleotides are TGCGCCAGCAGCTTGGAAGGGGATAGCAATCAGCCCCAGCATTTT. Full variable domain (rest looked up from reference TRBV5-1 and TRBJ1-5): KAGVTQTPRYLIKTRGQQVTLSCSPISGHRSVSWYQQTPGQGLQFLFEYFSETQRNKGNFPGRFSGRQFSNSRSEMNVSTLELGDSALYLCASSLEGDSNQPQHFGDGTRLSIL.

V and J are TRBV6-5 and TRBJ2-7; 8 bases are a match to TRBD2. With V trimmed by 5 bases and J by 0 bases, 3 bases remained unmatched. From germline, CDR1 is MNHEY and CDR2 SVGAGI. The CDR3 spans 14 residues. The CDR3 loop reads CASSGAGGSYEQYF. The CDR3 bases are TGTGCCAGCAGTGGGGCGGGAGGCTCCTACGAGCAGTACTTC.

The chain couples TRBV7-2 to TRBJ2-7, with 8 bases identical to TRBD1. The CDR3 loop spans 13 amino acids. Germline lookup yields CDR1 SGHTA and CDR2 FQGNSA. V shed 5 bases and J 5 bases; nucleotides not matched to a gene: 5. The CDR3 bases are TGTGCCAGCAGCCCCGACAGGGGCCACGAGCAGTACTTC. Translating it yields CASSPDRGHEQYF.

This sequence joins TRBV27 and TRBJ2-3; no firm D call. The ends were cut back, 4 bases at V and 5 bases at J, with 13 bases in the middle. CDR3 length equals 14 residues. CDR1 is MNHEY, CDR2 SMNVEV, per germline (reference sequence). CDR3 sequence: CASSWLLGGDTQYF. The CDR3, as DNA: TGTGCCAGCAGTTGGCTCTTGGGTGGAGATACGCAGTATTTT.

The chain combines TRBV30 with TRBJ2-1, with a possible D match to TRBD2 (5 bases). The V end lost 4 bases, the J end lost 3 bases, and 7 bases lay between the germline ends. The CDR3 loop spans 12 amino acids. Germline lookup yields CDR1 GTSNPN and CDR2 SVGIG (reference sequence). The CDR3 region is CAWTGLYNEQFF. In nucleotides, the CDR3 is TGTGCCTGGACAGGACTCTACAATGAGCAGTTCTTC.

The chain has TRBV5-1 and TRBJ1-1; 9 bases match TRBD1. V lost 4 bases, J lost 1 base, and 8 bases stayed unmatched. The CDR3 extends over 16 amino acids. CDR1 SGHRS and CDR2 YFSETQ come from the germline V gene. DNA for the CDR3: TGCGCCAGCAGCGCCGGACAGGGGAGGGGGAACACTGAAGCTTTCTTT. Protein product: CASSAGQGRGNTEAFF. Complete variable domain (other parts from reference TRBV5-1 and TRBJ1-1): KAGVTQTPRYLIKTRGQQVTLSCSPISGHRSVSWYQQTPGQGLQFLFEYFSETQRNKGNFPGRFSGRQFSNSRSEMNVSTLELGDSALYLCASSAGQGRGNTEAFFGQGTRLTVV.

The rearrangement links TRBV9 to TRBJ2-1; D call uncertain. The V end was cut by 2 bases, the J end by 4 bases, with 16 bases between. This CDR3 region has 16 residues. CDR1 and CDR2 from the germline V gene are SGDLS and YYNGEE. In nucleotides, the CDR3 is TGTGCCAGCAGCGTTAATATAAGATTGGGTTACAATGAGCAGTTCTTC. As protein: CASSVNIRLGYNEQFF.

This chain joins TRBV29-1 and TRBJ2-2; D gene uncertain. The V and J ends lost 6 bases and 4 bases respectively, with 6 bases between them. CDR1 and CDR2 (germline): SQVTM, ANQGSEA. CDR3 length equals 11 residues. The DNA of the CDR3 is TGCAGCGTCCTTGTCACCGGGGAGCTGTTTTTT. Residues: CSVLVTGELFF.

This clone was seen a single time. The junction departs from germline at one end; a sequencing error may be responsible. The CDR3 nucleotides are TGTGCCAGCAGCGCCAACCCTAGAATCGAGGGGCTTGTCTTC. This encodes CASSANPRIEGLVF. V and J are TRBV9 and TRBJ2-4; D may correspond to TRBD1 or TRBD2 (5 bases each). Germline V lookup: CDR1 SGDLS, CDR2 YYNGEE. The CDR3 has 14 residues.

J is TRBJ2-1 and V is TRBV5-5; unclear D gene. CDR1 and CDR2 from the germline V gene are SGHKS and YYEKEE (reference sequence). This CDR3 comprises 14 residues. The ends were cut back, 4 bases at V and 5 bases at J, with 13 bases in the middle. CDR3 in amino acids: CASSLPFSDNEQFF. The CDR3 DNA reads as TGTGCCAGCAGCCTTCCATTCAGCGACAATGAGCAGTTCTTC.

The chain links TRBV6-4 to TRBJ2-5; 11 positions agree with TRBD2. The V segment lost 0 bases and the J segment 2 bases; nucleotides outside the gene matches: 11. The CDR3 sequence is 19 residues long. Germline CDR1 and CDR2: MRHNA and SNTAGT. In DNA form, the CDR3 reads TGTGCCAGCAGTGACTCGTTCCCTAGCGGGAGGAGTAGGCAAGAGACCCAGTACTTC. Translation gives CASSDSFPSGRSRQETQYF.

The chain links TRBV7-6 to TRBJ2-3; 13 bases match TRBD2. V was pared by 4 bases and J by 6 bases, with 7 bases of the junction left unmatched. The CDR3 runs 16 residues. In germline, CDR1 is SGHVS, CDR2 FNYEAQ. CDR3 sequence (DNA): TGTGCCAGCAGCTCGGCCGAGACTAGCGGGGGGGATACGCAGTATTTT. Translation: CASSSAETSGGDTQYF.